Following are 30 T cell receptor beta chains from one sample sequenced in a study of CD8+CD57+ T cells in acquired aplastic anemia (dated by TCRdb to between 2017 and 2018). Instrument on record: Illumina HiSeq 2000. Genomic DNA was used as template for profiling of TCR beta VDJ combinations and CDR3 sequences. TCRdb ran its own pipeline on the public reads, namely fastp trimming at Q25 and MiXCR clone calling, and kept in-frame beta chains. Rows with one shared CDR3 protein collapse into an entry with the most common genes and DNA. The sample contains roughly 180,000 distinct CDR3 sequences, roughly 65% of them found a single time. Approximately 42% of the sample is held by the ten biggest clonotypes. Patients chosen for sequencing had shown expansion of CD8+CD57+ cells by flow cytometry. The sample consisted of sorted CD4+, CD8+, or CD8+CD57+ T cells (not recorded which) from PBMCs. Receptors originate from a human donor with aplastic anemia.

This clonotype was found once. This chain connects TRBV7-8 to TRBJ2-3; 9 bases agree with TRBD2. The germline V gene has CDR1 SGHVS and CDR2 FQNEAQ. This CDR3 region has 16 residues. V was pared by 1 base and J by 1 base, with 3 bases of the junction left unmatched. The CDR3 region is CASSLVASGGTDTQYF. The DNA for the CDR3 is TGTGCCAGCAGCTTAGTAGCTAGCGGGGGCACAGATACGCAGTATTTT.

The genes are TRBV12-3 or TRBV12-4 and TRBJ1-3; no definite D call. CDR3 size: 14 residues. V lost 6 bases to trimming and J lost 4 bases, with 13 bases between them. CDR3 DNA: TGTGCCAGCAGAGGCTACCGGCCCGGAAACACCATATATTTT. Its translation is CASRGYRPGNTIYF.

This clonotype was seen only a few times. J is TRBJ1-1 and V is TRBV20-1, with a tentative D call TRBD1 (5 bases). The V end lost 3 bases, the J end lost 2 bases, and 19 bases lay between the germline ends. Germline loops: CDR1 DFQATT, CDR2 SNEGSKA (reference sequence). CDR3 length: 16 amino acids. This CDR3 is CSARNTVGGGNTEAFF. The CDR3 bases are TGCAGTGCTAGGAATACTGTCGGGGGGGGAAACACTGAAGCTTTCTTT.

Of note for this clonotype: This sequence may be a read error, since a much larger clone differs from it by one base. This chain uses TRBV5-1 with TRBJ2-1; tentatively, D is TRBD1 or TRBD2 (5 bases each). The germline V gene encodes CDR1 SGHRS and CDR2 YFSETQ. The CDR3 covers 13 residues. The CDR3 protein is CAGSFRDGNEQFF. The CDR3 nucleotides are TGCGCCGGCAGCTTCAGGGACGGGAATGAGCAGTTCTTC. Full variable domain (outside the CDR3, taken from reference TRBV5-1 and TRBJ2-1): KAGVTQTPRYLIKTRGQQVTLSCSPISGHRSVSWYQQTPGQGLQFLFEYFSETQRNKGNFPGRFSGRQFSNSRSEMNVSTLELGDSALYLCAGSFRDGNEQFFGPGTRLTVL.

There are many counts of this clonotype. The rearrangement uses TRBV4-1 and TRBJ2-7; 9 positions match TRBD1. V lost 1 base to trimming and J lost 4 bases; unmatched junction nucleotides: 5. CDR3 length equals 15 residues. Per the germline V gene, CDR1 is MGHRA and CDR2 is YSYEKL. This chain's CDR3 is CASSQGTGAIYEQYF. In nucleotides, the CDR3 is TGCGCCAGCAGCCAAGGGACAGGGGCAATTTACGAGCAGTACTTC.

V is TRBV15 and J is TRBJ1-1; no definite D call. This CDR3 comprises 15 residues. Trimming stripped 0 bases from V and 3 bases from J, with 11 bases between. CDR1 LNHNV and CDR2 YYDKDF come from the germline V gene (reference sequence). The CDR3 region is CATSREGWVDTEAFF. CDR3 coding DNA: TGTGCCACCAGCAGAGAAGGGTGGGTGGACACTGAAGCTTTCTTT.

The rearrangement links TRBV7-4 to TRBJ1-2, with 9 bases identical to TRBD1. The CDR3 spans 15 residues. Germline CDR1 reads SGHVT; CDR2 reads SQSDAQ. J lost 8 bases, V lost 6 bases, and 13 bases had no gene match. CDR3 amino acids: CASSMPGQGMRGYTF. DNA of the CDR3: TGTGCCAGCAGTATGCCGGGACAGGGTATGAGAGGCTACACCTTC.

The rearrangement uses TRBV5-1 and TRBJ2-1; TRBD1 matches at 9 bases. This CDR3 has 16 amino acids. Unmatched junction bases numbered 8, after V lost 2 bases and J lost 5 bases. From germline, CDR1 is SGHRS and CDR2 YFSETQ. The chain's CDR3 is CASSFQGQGIDNEQFF. CDR3 bases: TGCGCCAGCAGCTTCCAAGGACAGGGGATCGACAATGAGCAGTTCTTC.

The chain combines TRBV20-1 with TRBJ1-2; the match to TRBD1 covers 7 bases. V lost 3 bases to trimming and J lost 5 bases; unmatched junction nucleotides: 6. Germline V gives CDR1 DFQATT, CDR2 SNEGSKA (reference sequence). This CDR3 has 13 residues. CDR3 protein: CSAREGAGYGYTF. For the CDR3, the DNA is TGCAGTGCTAGGGAGGGGGCTGGGTATGGCTACACCTTC.

This chain links TRBV12-3 or TRBV12-4 with TRBJ2-1; 11 nucleotides match TRBD2. V was pared by 5 bases and J by 5 bases, with 5 bases of the junction left unmatched. The CDR3 is 15 amino acids. The CDR3 sequence is CASSPGLAGNNEQFF. The DNA of the CDR3 is TGTGCCAGCAGTCCAGGACTAGCGGGTAACAATGAGCAGTTCTTC.

V and J are TRBV7-8 and TRBJ2-5, with TRBD2 matching over 12 bases. CDR1 is SGHVS, CDR2 FQNEAQ, per germline. V was clipped by 8 bases and J by 6 bases; unmatched bases: 7. The CDR3 consists of 14 residues. The CDR3 coding sequence is TGTGCCAGCGTCCGACTAGCGGGGGCCCAGACCCAGTACTTC. Translation gives CASVRLAGAQTQYF. The entire variable domain, with the rest obtained from reference TRBV7-8 and TRBJ2-5, is as follows: GAGVSQSPRYKVAKRGQDVALRCDPISGHVSLFWYQQALGQGPEFLTYFQNEAQLDKSGLPSDRFFAERPEGSVSTLKIQRTQQEDSAVYLCASVRLAGAQTQYFGPGTRLLVL.

This clonotype was detected ten times or more. The chain couples TRBV30 to TRBJ2-7, with D possibly TRBD2 on 5 matching bases. The CDR3 loop spans 12 amino acids. Trimming took off 0 bases at V and 5 bases at J, with 8 bases between the two ends. CDR1 and CDR2 (germline): GTSNPN, SVGIG (reference sequence). CDR3 protein: CAWSVTGNEQYF. CDR3 in DNA: TGTGCCTGGAGTGTGACGGGGAACGAGCAGTACTTC. The full variable domain, completed using reference TRBV30 and TRBJ2-7, is SQTIHQWPATLVQPVGSPLSLECTVEGTSNPNLYWYRQAAGRGLQLLFYSVGIGQISSEVPQNLSASRPQDRQFILSSKKLLLSDSGFYLCAWSVTGNEQYFGPGTRLTVT.

The chain combines TRBV7-2 with TRBJ2-7; D remains ambiguous. The CDR3 is 14 amino acids. Germline CDR1 and CDR2: SGHTA and FQGNSA. The germline V and J ends were trimmed by 2 bases and 1 base, with 9 bases remaining between them. Here the CDR3 DNA reads TGTGCCAGCAGCTTAAGCTTGTCTTCCTACGAGCAGTACTTC. It yields the protein CASSLSLSSYEQYF.

The rearrangement joins TRBV7-9 to TRBJ2-1, with 9 nucleotides matching TRBD2. Germline CDR1 and CDR2: SEHNR and FQNEAQ (reference sequence). This CDR3 has 20 amino acids. J was trimmed by 3 bases and V by 1 base; bases with no gene match: 16. This chain's CDR3 is CASSLGPFSGSDSLYNEQFF. As DNA, the CDR3 is TGTGCCAGCAGCTTAGGTCCCTTTAGCGGGAGCGACTCCCTCTACAATGAGCAGTTCTTC.

The chain is built from TRBV2 and TRBJ2-7, with TRBD1 matching over 10 bases. CDR1 is SNHLY, CDR2 FYNNEI, per germline. J was trimmed by 5 bases and V by 7 bases; bases with no gene match: 11. CDR3 length: 15 residues. CDR3 sequence: CASKGQGHSRHEQYF. For the CDR3, the DNA is TGTGCCAGCAAGGGACAGGGGCATAGTAGGCACGAGCAGTACTTC.

This clonotype was detected many times. This chain joins TRBV11-2 and TRBJ1-2, with D perhaps matching TRBD1 (6 bases). This CDR3 contains 15 residues. Germline lookup yields CDR1 SGHAT and CDR2 FQNNGV. The V end lost 0 bases, the J end lost 8 bases, and 16 bases lay between the germline ends. The CDR3 loop is CASSLDLTGPRGYTF. The CDR3 bases are TGTGCCAGCAGCTTAGATCTTACAGGGCCAAGAGGCTACACCTTC.

The genes are TRBV7-3 and TRBJ1-6, with TRBD1 identical over 8 bases. Germline assignment: CDR1 SGHTA and CDR2 FQGTGA. The CDR3 has 14 amino acids. J was trimmed by 8 bases and V by 5 bases; bases with no gene match: 5. Here the CDR3 reads CASSKTGADSPLHF. The CDR3, as DNA: TGTGCCAGCAGCAAGACAGGGGCCGATTCACCCCTCCACTTT.

The chain employs TRBV6-5 and TRBJ2-5; maybe TRBD2 (5 bases). V was cut by 9 bases and J by 1 base, with 12 bases left in between. The germline V gene encodes CDR1 MNHEY and CDR2 SVGAGI. The CDR3 has 13 residues. CDR3: CASTEAVQETQYF. CDR3 DNA: TGTGCCAGTACGGAGGCAGTCCAAGAGACCCAGTACTTC.

The gene calls are TRBV12-3 or TRBV12-4 and TRBJ2-5; TRBD2 aligns across 7 bases. The CDR3 extends over 16 amino acids. V was clipped by 1 base and J by 5 bases; unmatched bases: 10. The CDR3 sequence is CASSLGAGRDWETQYF. CDR3 sequence (DNA): TGTGCCAGCAGTTTAGGGGCAGGGAGGGATTGGGAGACCCAGTACTTC.

DNA of the CDR3: TGTGCCAGCGCGGAGGGGAGGCCCACAGATACGCAGTATTTT. It encodes CASAEGRPTDTQYF. The chain joins TRBV3-1 to TRBJ2-3, with a tentative D call TRBD2 (6 bases). The V gene's germline CDR1 is LGHDT and CDR2 YNNKEL (reference sequence). Between the trimmed V and J ends, which lost 8 bases and 2 bases, there was a span of 14 bases. The CDR3 runs to 14 residues.

Concerning this clonotype itself: This may be a read error, as it is one base from a much larger clone. V is TRBV5-8 and J is TRBJ2-3; D not resolved. This CDR3 contains 11 residues. Germline lookup yields CDR1 SGHTS and CDR2 YDEGEE. CDR3 nucleotides: TGTGCCAACAGCTTTTTTGATACGCAGTATTTT. This codes for CANSFFDTQYF. Full variable domain (rest looked up from reference TRBV5-8 and TRBJ2-3): EAGVTQSPTHLIKTRGQQATLRCSPISGHTSVYWYQQALGLGLQFLLWYDEGEERNRGNFPPRFSGRQFPNYSSELNVNALELEDSALYLCANSFFDTQYFGPGTRLTVL.

In its sample, this clonotype was seen once. This rearrangement joins TRBV7-3 to TRBJ2-1; the match to TRBD1 covers 7 bases. Germline trimming cut 2 bases from V and 9 bases from J; bases unmatched to any gene: 4. The CDR3 is 13 amino acids. Germline V gene sequence: CDR1 SGHTA, CDR2 FQGTGA. CDR3 protein: CASSLPDRVEQFF. CDR3 sequence (DNA): TGTGCCAGCAGCTTACCCGACAGGGTTGAGCAGTTCTTC.

The table lists this clonotype with many counts. The rearrangement links TRBV7-8 to TRBJ1-5; D call uncertain. Germline CDR1 is SGHVS and CDR2 is FQNEAQ. This CDR3 comprises 17 residues. V was pared by 4 bases and J by 0 bases, with 16 bases between. The CDR3 coding sequence is TGTGCCAGCAGCTACCGCGAGTGGCCGGATAGCAATCAGCCCCAGCATTTT. This translates into CASSYREWPDSNQPQHF.

The chain couples TRBV7-3 to TRBJ2-7, with TRBD1 identical over 10 bases. CDR1 and CDR2 (germline): SGHTA, FQGTGA. V was pared by 3 bases and J by 5 bases, with 4 bases of the junction left unmatched. The CDR3 length is 14 residues. The CDR3 DNA reads as TGTGCCAGCAGCTTGACAGGGGGCCGCGACGAGCAGTACTTC. Amino acid sequence: CASSLTGGRDEQYF.

V and J are TRBV7-8 and TRBJ1-5, with a weak D call TRBD1 (5 bases). The V and J ends lost 5 bases and 0 bases respectively, with 14 bases between them. The V gene's germline CDR1 is SGHVS and CDR2 FQNEAQ. The CDR3 covers 16 residues. Here the CDR3 reads CASSLGDGSSNQPQHF. CDR3 nucleotide sequence: TGTGCCAGCAGCCTTGGGGACGGGTCTAGCAATCAGCCCCAGCATTTT. Based on the CDR3 plus reference TRBV7-8 and TRBJ1-5, the full variable domain is GAGVSQSPRYKVAKRGQDVALRCDPISGHVSLFWYQQALGQGPEFLTYFQNEAQLDKSGLPSDRFFAERPEGSVSTLKIQRTQQEDSAVYLCASSLGDGSSNQPQHFGDGTRLSIL.

In regard to this clonotype: Compared with germline, one end of the junction differs, possibly owing to a read error. J is TRBJ1-1 and V is TRBV6-5; no reliable D call. This CDR3 is built from 14 residues. The germline V gene has CDR1 MNHEY and CDR2 SVGAGI. Here the CDR3 reads CSSSYLHQNTEASF. The CDR3 DNA follows: TGTTCCAGCAGTTACCTCCACCAGAACACTGAAGCTTCCTTT.

Ten or more counts support this clonotype. The genes are TRBV6-1 and TRBJ2-7; the D is unclear. Germline V gene data show CDR1 as MNHNS and CDR2 as SASEGT. V was trimmed by 0 bases and J by 4 bases, leaving 10 bases between them. CDR3 length: 14 amino acids. CDR3 residues: CASSEARLEYEQYF. DNA for the CDR3: TGTGCCAGCAGTGAAGCGCGCCTTGAGTACGAGCAGTACTTC.

The V and J genes are TRBV29-1 and TRBJ1-2, with D possibly being TRBD1 (6 bases). Germline V CDR1 and CDR2: SQVTM, ANQGSEA. The V and J ends lost 6 bases and 4 bases respectively, with 21 bases between them. The length of the CDR3 is 15 residues. The DNA for the CDR3 is TGCAGCGTCAAACCAACCCGGGACACTACCTATGGCTACACCTTC. Its protein product is CSVKPTRDTTYGYTF.

V is TRBV25-1 and J is TRBJ2-3, with D possibly being TRBD1 or TRBD2 (6 bases each). CDR1 and CDR2 from the germline V gene are MGHDK and SYGVNS. This CDR3 comprises 15 residues. V lost 10 bases to trimming and J lost 3 bases, with 20 bases between them. In nucleotides, the CDR3 is TGTGCCACAGCCCCGGCGGGACATGGAACAGATACGCAGTATTTT. The encoded protein is CATAPAGHGTDTQYF.

The chain joins TRBV25-1 to TRBJ1-5; D not certain. V was clipped by 4 bases and J by 3 bases, with 10 bases between them. The CDR3 extends over 14 amino acids. Germline V gives CDR1 MGHDK, CDR2 SYGVNS. The CDR3 DNA is TGTGCCAGCAGTGGGGCGGGCAACAATCAGCCCCAGCATTTT. Translation gives CASSGAGNNQPQHF.